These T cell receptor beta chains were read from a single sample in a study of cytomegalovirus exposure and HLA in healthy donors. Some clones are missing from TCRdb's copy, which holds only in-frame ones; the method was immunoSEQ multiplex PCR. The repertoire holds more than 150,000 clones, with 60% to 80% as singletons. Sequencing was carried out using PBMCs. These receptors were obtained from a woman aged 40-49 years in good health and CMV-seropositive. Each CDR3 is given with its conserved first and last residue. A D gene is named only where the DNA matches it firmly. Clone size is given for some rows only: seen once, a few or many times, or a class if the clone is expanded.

CDR3 protein: CASSEALTSDYEQYF
CDR3 DNA: TGTGCCAGCAGTGAAGCGCTGACTAGCGACTACGAGCAGTACTTC
clone size: .
V gene: TRBV6-1
J gene: TRBJ2-7
D gene: TRBD2

CDR3 protein: CASSSGTYTGELFF
CDR3 DNA: TGCGCCAGCAGCAGCGGGACTTACACCGGGGAGCTGTTTTTT
clone size: .
V gene: TRBV5-1
J gene: TRBJ2-2
D gene: TRBD2

CDR3 protein: CASSSPGGNTEAFF
CDR3 DNA: TGTGCCAGCAGCTCCCCCGGGGGGAACACTGAAGCTTTCTTT
clone size: .
V gene: TRBV7-8
J gene: TRBJ1-1
D gene: .

CDR3 protein: CASSVATGGRGYEQFF
CDR3 DNA: TGTGCCAGCAGCGTAGCTACTGGCGGGAGGGGATATGAGCAGTTCTTC
clone size: .
V gene: TRBV9
J gene: TRBJ2-1
D gene: TRBD2

CDR3 protein: CASILAGSSYNEQFF
CDR3 DNA: TGCGCCAGCATCTTAGCGGGGAGCTCCTACAATGAGCAGTTCTTC
clone size: .
V gene: TRBV10-2
J gene: TRBJ2-1
D gene: TRBD2

CDR3 protein: CASSLDRASGWYNEQFF
CDR3 DNA: TGTGCCAGCAGCTTAGATAGAGCTAGCGGGTGGTACAATGAGCAGTTCTTC
clone size: .
V gene: TRBV11-2
J gene: TRBJ2-1
D gene: TRBD2

CDR3 protein: CASRAGTGGYEQYF
CDR3 DNA: TGTGCCAGCAGGGCCGGGACAGGGGGCTACGAGCAGTACTTC
clone size: few
V gene: TRBV7-9
J gene: TRBJ2-7
D gene: TRBD1

CDR3 protein: CASSQTSGSYNEQFF
CDR3 DNA: TGTGCCAGTAGCCAGACTAGCGGGAGCTACAATGAGCAGTTCTTC
clone size: .
V gene: TRBV19
J gene: TRBJ2-1
D gene: TRBD2

CDR3 protein: CASSRLQGRWTEAFF
CDR3 DNA: TGCGCCAGCAGCCGCCTCCAGGGTCGTTGGACTGAAGCTTTCTTT
clone size: .
V gene: TRBV5-1
J gene: TRBJ1-1
D gene: .

CDR3 protein: CASSQGGAGGSYEQYF
CDR3 DNA: TGTGCCAGTAGTCAAGGGGGAGCGGGAGGCTCCTACGAGCAGTACTTC
clone size: .
V gene: TRBV19
J gene: TRBJ2-7
D gene: TRBD2

CDR3 protein: CASTGGTSGTYQETQYF
CDR3 DNA: TGTGCCAGCACCGGGGGGACTAGCGGGACGTACCAAGAGACCCAGTACTTC
clone size: .
V gene: TRBV5-4
J gene: TRBJ2-5
D gene: TRBD2

CDR3 protein: CASSELAGGGETQYF
CDR3 DNA: TGTGCCAGCAGTGAGTTAGCGGGAGGAGGGGAGACCCAGTACTTC
clone size: once
V gene: TRBV25-1
J gene: TRBJ2-5
D gene: TRBD2

CDR3 protein: CASSPLGGRSSYEQYF
CDR3 DNA: TGTGCCAGCAGCCCCCTGGGGGGACGGAGCTCCTACGAGCAGTACTTC
clone size: .
V gene: TRBV11-2
J gene: TRBJ2-7
D gene: .

CDR3 protein: CASRDAGQPTYEQYF
CDR3 DNA: TGTGCCAGCAGAGACGCGGGACAGCCCACCTACGAGCAGTACTTC
clone size: .
V gene: TRBV28
J gene: TRBJ2-7
D gene: .

CDR3 protein: CAWAHLGTSGRASGANVLTF
CDR3 DNA: TGTGCCTGGGCCCACCTAGGGACTAGCGGGAGGGCCTCCGGGGCCAACGTCCTGACTTTC
clone size: once
V gene: TRBV30
J gene: TRBJ2-6
D gene: TRBD2

CDR3 protein: CASSQDSVLVSNEQFF
CDR3 DNA: TGCGCCAGCAGCCAAGATTCTGTACTAGTGAGCAATGAGCAGTTCTTC
clone size: .
V gene: TRBV4-3
J gene: TRBJ2-1
D gene: .

CDR3 protein: CASSRTLDSLTGNTIYF
CDR3 DNA: TGTGCCAGCAGTCGAACCCTGGACAGCTTAACAGGAAACACCATATATTTT
clone size: .
V gene: TRBV27
J gene: TRBJ1-3
D gene: .

CDR3 protein: CASSQAGGGGYTF
CDR3 DNA: TGCGCCAGCAGCCAAGCGGGAGGGGGAGGTTACACCTTC
clone size: .
V gene: TRBV4-3
J gene: TRBJ1-2
D gene: .

CDR3 protein: CASSPRTGAPFVAFF
CDR3 DNA: TGTGCCAGCAGCCCCCGGACAGGGGCCCCTTTTGTGGCTTTCTTT
clone size: .
V gene: TRBV21-1
J gene: TRBJ1-1
D gene: .

CDR3 protein: CASSYSVGLAVIYEQYF
CDR3 DNA: TGTGCCAGCAGTTACTCGGTCGGGCTAGCGGTGATCTACGAGCAGTACTTC
clone size: .
V gene: TRBV6-7
J gene: TRBJ2-7
D gene: TRBD2

CDR3 protein: CASSSPGQNTEAFF
CDR3 DNA: TGCGCCAGCAGCTCCCCGGGACAGAACACTGAAGCTTTCTTT
clone size: .
V gene: TRBV5-1
J gene: TRBJ1-1
D gene: .

CDR3 protein: CSSNPKGPSSYNEQFF
CDR3 DNA: TGTTCCAGCAACCCCAAGGGGCCCAGCTCCTACAATGAGCAGTTCTTC
clone size: once
V gene: TRBV7-9
J gene: TRBJ2-1
D gene: .

CDR3 protein: CASGTGSSYEQYF
CDR3 DNA: TGTGCCAGCGGGACAGGGTCGTCCTACGAGCAGTACTTC
clone size: .
V gene: TRBV6-6
J gene: TRBJ2-7
D gene: TRBD1

CDR3 protein: CASSRLPPGGGLNIQYF
CDR3 DNA: TGTGCCAGCAGCCGCCTCCCACCGGGGGGGGGACTCAACATTCAGTACTTC
clone size: once
V gene: TRBV28
J gene: TRBJ2-4
D gene: TRBD2

CDR3 protein: CASSLGIASVYEQYF
CDR3 DNA: TGTGCCAGCAGCTTGGGAATAGCGTCGGTCTACGAGCAGTACTTC
clone size: .
V gene: TRBV5-4
J gene: TRBJ2-7
D gene: .

CDR3 protein: CASSFRIRGNTEAFF
CDR3 DNA: TGTGCCAGCAGTTTCCGGATCAGGGGGAACACTGAAGCTTTCTTT
clone size: .
V gene: TRBV28
J gene: TRBJ1-1
D gene: .

CDR3 protein: CASSSRQYFYGYTF
CDR3 DNA: TGTGCCAGCAGCTCCCGACAGTATTTCTATGGCTACACCTTC
clone size: .
V gene: TRBV13
J gene: TRBJ1-2
D gene: .

CDR3 protein: CATSSPGLQGKETQYF
CDR3 DNA: TGTGCCACTTCTTCCCCGGGACTCCAAGGGAAAGAGACCCAGTACTTC
clone size: .
V gene: TRBV27
J gene: TRBJ2-5
D gene: .

CDR3 protein: CASSLTSRDQPQHF
CDR3 DNA: TGCGCCAGCAGCTTGACGAGTCGCGATCAGCCCCAGCATTTT
clone size: .
V gene: TRBV5-1
J gene: TRBJ1-5
D gene: .

CDR3 protein: CAGIPDTGSGYTF
CDR3 DNA: TGTGCCGGCATCCCCGACACCGGCAGTGGCTACACCTTC
clone size: .
V gene: TRBV6-1
J gene: TRBJ1-2
D gene: .

CDR3 protein: CSVGGGGETYNEQFF
CDR3 DNA: TGCAGCGTTGGCGGGGGCGGGGAAACCTACAATGAGCAGTTCTTC
clone size: once
V gene: TRBV29-1
J gene: TRBJ2-1
D gene: .

CDR3 protein: CASRAGGTVNYEQYF
CDR3 DNA: TGCGCCAGCAGGGCCGGAGGGACCGTTAACTACGAGCAGTACTTC
clone size: .
V gene: TRBV5-1
J gene: TRBJ2-7
D gene: .